A selection of T cell receptor beta chains follows, all from one sample in a study of lymphopenia after photon versus proton radiotherapy. TCRdb keeps only in-frame clones here, not all; method: immunoSEQ multiplex PCR. The sample records 25,000 to 30,000 clones, around 82% being singletons. Specimen: peripheral blood, collected from a patient treated with photon-based radiotherapy. The receptors were sampled from a man aged 45-65 years with gastric cancer. Each CDR3 is given with its conserved first and last residue. D genes are given only for firm matches. Some rows mark clone size as missing; the rest say once, few, many or name a class of expanded clone.

NA	15	TRBV7-3	TRBJ2-1	NA	TGTGCCAGCAGCCCAGACAGGACGACCTACAATGAGCAGTTCTTC	CASSPDRTTYNEQFF
NA	15	TRBV5-1	TRBJ1-2	NA	TGCGCCAGCAGCTTCGGCGGGGGATCTAACTATGGCTACACCTTC	CASSFGGGSNYGYTF
NA	11	TRBV18	TRBJ2-5	NA	TGTGCCAGCTCATCATTAGAGACCCAGTACTTC	CASSSLETQYF
NA	16	TRBV18	TRBJ2-7	NA	TGTGCCAGCTCCCCCCCCTTGGGTCCGGGCGCCTACGAGCAGTACTTC	CASSPPLGPGAYEQYF
NA	12	TRBV18	TRBJ2-2	NA	TGTGCCAGCTCCGCGAACACCGGGGAGCTGTTTTTT	CASSANTGELFF
NA	18	TRBV19	TRBJ1-6	NA	TGTGCCAGTTGCCCCGGGACACCTAGGGGCTCCTATAATTCACCCCTCCACTTT	CASCPGTPRGSYNSPLHF
NA	13	TRBV6-4	TRBJ1-1	NA	TGTGCCAGCAGTGTAGAAGGGAGTACTGAAGCTTTCTTT	CASSVEGSTEAFF
NA	15	TRBV19	TRBJ2-3	NA	TGTGCCAGTAGTACAGGTTGGGGGGGCACAGATACGCAGTATTTT	CASSTGWGGTDTQYF
few	13	TRBV29-1	TRBJ2-5	NA	TGCAGCGTTGAACTAGAGGGGCGTGAGACCCAGTACTTC	CSVELEGRETQYF
few	17	TRBV1	TRBJ1-2	NA	TGCACCAGCAGCCCAGAGACGGGCGCGGGACTAATCGATGGCTACACCTTC	CTSSPETGAGLIDGYTF
NA	13	TRBV30	TRBJ2-4	NA	TGTGCCTGGACCAGGGGAACTGGATACATTCAGTACTTC	CAWTRGTGYIQYF
NA	12	TRBV10-2	TRBJ1-1	NA	TGCGCCAGCAGTCCGACCAACACTGAAGCTTTCTTT	CASSPTNTEAFF
few	13	TRBV4-1	TRBJ2-5	NA	TGCGCCAGCAGCCAAGGGGACGAAGAGACCCAGTACTTC	CASSQGDEETQYF
many	14	TRBV10-3	TRBJ2-3	NA	TGTGCCATCAGTGACCGGGTCTCATCCGATACGCAGTATTTT	CAISDRVSSDTQYF
NA	14	TRBV7-6	TRBJ2-3	NA	TGTGCCAGCAGCTTAGGGACAGATGTCGGTACGCAGTATTTT	CASSLGTDVGTQYF
once	15	TRBV27	TRBJ1-1	TRBD1	TGTGCCAGCAGTTTCGACAGGGGGCGGTCCACTGAAGCTTTCTTT	CASSFDRGRSTEAFF
NA	13	TRBV28	TRBJ2-5	TRBD1	TGTGCCAGCAGCCCGACAGGGGGGGAGACCCAGTACTTC	CASSPTGGETQYF
NA	11	TRBV5-1	TRBJ1-1	NA	TGCGCCAGCAGCACGGACGAACTAGCTTTCTTT	CASSTDELAFF
few	12	TRBV6-1	TRBJ1-1	TRBD1	TGTGCCAGCAGGCGGACAGGGGCTGAAGCTTTCTTT	CASRRTGAEAFF
NA	14	TRBV5-1	TRBJ2-3	NA	TGCGCCAGCACCCGGGGGCCCGACACAGATACGCAGTATTTT	CASTRGPDTDTQYF
once	15	TRBV7-6	TRBJ1-4	NA	TGTGCCAGCAGCTTATTTCCTGGGCCGACAGAAAAACTGTTTTTT	CASSLFPGPTEKLFF
NA	14	TRBV5-6	TRBJ1-5	NA	TGTGCCAGCAGCAGGAGGACAGTAAACTCGCCCCAGCATTTT	CASSRRTVNSPQHF
NA	16	TRBV5-6	TRBJ2-4	NA	TGTGCCAGCAGCCCGCCCCTACAGGGGGGGAAAAACATTCAGTACTTC	CASSPPLQGGKNIQYF
NA	13	TRBV6-5	TRBJ1-2	NA	TGTGCCAGCAGTTACCTGGAAAGAGTTGGCTACACCTTC	CASSYLERVGYTF
NA	15	TRBV7-9	TRBJ2-5	NA	TGTGCCAGCAGCTTAAGGGCAGGGATGGAAGATACCCAGTACTTC	CASSLRAGMEDTQYF
few	13	TRBV7-6	TRBJ2-1	TRBD1	TGTGCCAGCAGCCAAACAGGGGGCAATGAGCAGTTCTTC	CASSQTGGNEQFF
NA	15	TRBV18	TRBJ1-1	NA	TGTGCCAGCTCACCTACTTCGGGGCATAACACTGAAGCTTTCTTT	CASSPTSGHNTEAFF
NA	11	TRBV2	TRBJ2-4	NA	TGTGCCAGCAGTGGGGAAAACATTCAGTACTTC	CASSGENIQYF
many	14	TRBV6-1	TRBJ1-5	TRBD1	TGTGCCAGCAGTGGGACAGGGCAAGATCAGCCCCAGCATTTT	CASSGTGQDQPQHF
few	14	TRBV7-2	TRBJ1-2	NA	TGTGCCAGCAGCCCGAGGACAGATTACTATGGCTACACCTTC	CASSPRTDYYGYTF
few	15	TRBV5-1	TRBJ2-2	NA	TGCGCCAGCAGCTTGTACGAGGCAGGAACCGGGGAGCTGTTTTTT	CASSLYEAGTGELFF
NA	15	TRBV11-2	TRBJ2-6	NA	TGTGCCAGCACCACCCAGGGGTGGGGGGCCAACGTCCTGACTTTC	CASTTQGWGANVLTF
NA	13	TRBV11-3	TRBJ2-4	NA	TGTGCCAGCAGCCCCGGGACCAAAAACATTCAGTACTTC	CASSPGTKNIQYF
NA	13	TRBV10-3	TRBJ1-1	NA	TGTGCCATCAAGGAGGCACTGGTCACTGAAGCTTTCTTT	CAIKEALVTEAFF
NA	18	TRBV5-1	TRBJ2-2	TRBD2	TGCGCCAGCAGCTTGACACTAGCGGGGGGCGCGAACACCGGGGAGCTGTTTTTT	CASSLTLAGGANTGELFF
once	14	TRBV6-1	TRBJ2-5	NA	TGTGCCAGAACAGGGCGCCCCACCCAAGAGACCCAGTACTTC	CARTGRPTQETQYF
NA	14	TRBV5-1	TRBJ2-2	NA	TGCGCCAGCAGCGTCAGGGTAGACACCGGGGAGCTGTTTTTT	CASSVRVDTGELFF
NA	15	TRBV6-1	TRBJ1-4	NA	TGTGCCAGCAGCGGGGCGGGGGTCCGACGAGAAAAACTGTTTTTT	CASSGAGVRREKLFF
once	13	TRBV10-3	TRBJ2-1	TRBD2	TGTGCCATCAGGACTAGCGCCTACAATGAGCAGTTCTTC	CAIRTSAYNEQFF
NA	17	TRBV18	TRBJ2-1	TRBD2	TGTGCCAGCTCACCGGACGGCGGGGGGTCTTTTTACAATGAGCAGTTCTTC	CASSPDGGGSFYNEQFF
NA	16	TRBV5-6	TRBJ1-5	NA	TGTGCCAGCAGCTTGAATTCTGCGGGGGGCGGTCAGCCCCAGCATTTT	CASSLNSAGGGQPQHF
few	12	TRBV5-6	TRBJ2-1	NA	TGTGCCAGCAGCTCCTGGGCCAATGAGCAGTTCTTC	CASSSWANEQFF
once	13	TRBV7-9	TRBJ1-1	TRBD1	TGTGCCAGCAGCCAATACAGACAGGGAGAAGCTTTCTTT	CASSQYRQGEAFF
NA	16	TRBV18	TRBJ1-2	NA	TGTGCCAGCTCACCACGGGCAGACATTGGTAACTATGGCTACACCTTC	CASSPRADIGNYGYTF
NA	13	TRBV10-3	TRBJ1-1	NA	TGTGCCATCGTGGCAGACTTCAACACTGAAGCTTTCTTT	CAIVADFNTEAFF
NA	11	TRBV30	TRBJ2-7	TRBD2	TGTGCCGGGGGGGACCTATCGGTCCAGTACTTC	CAGGDLSVQYF
NA	17	TRBV15	TRBJ1-5	TRBD1	TGTGCCACCAGCAGAAGGACAGGGTTGGATAGCAATCAGCCCCAGCATTTT	CATSRRTGLDSNQPQHF
few	13	TRBV19	TRBJ1-1	NA	TGTGCCAGTAGTATGTCGGGGAACACTGAAGCTTTCTTT	CASSMSGNTEAFF
NA	13	TRBV7-3	TRBJ2-5	NA	TGTGCCAGCAGCTTCGTGGGGCCCCCTCGGAAGTACTTC	CASSFVGPPRKYF
NA	14	TRBV19	TRBJ1-4	NA	TGTGCCAGTAAGGACGGGCCCCTTAATGAAAAACTGTTTTTT	CASKDGPLNEKLFF
NA	14	TRBV5-1	TRBJ1-2	NA	TGCGCCAGCAGCTCAGAACAGGGAGCCTATGGCTACACCTTC	CASSSEQGAYGYTF
NA	14	TRBV6-4	TRBJ2-1	NA	TGTGCCAGCAGTGTGGACTTACTATACAATGAGCAGTTCTTC	CASSVDLLYNEQFF
NA	13	TRBV5-6	TRBJ2-2	NA	TGTGCCAGCAGCGCCGAACCCACCGGGGAGCTGTTTTTT	CASSAEPTGELFF
medium-sized	14	TRBV5-1	TRBJ1-2	NA	TGCGCCAGCAGCAACGAGGCAGAGGGTTATGGCTACACCTTC	CASSNEAEGYGYTF